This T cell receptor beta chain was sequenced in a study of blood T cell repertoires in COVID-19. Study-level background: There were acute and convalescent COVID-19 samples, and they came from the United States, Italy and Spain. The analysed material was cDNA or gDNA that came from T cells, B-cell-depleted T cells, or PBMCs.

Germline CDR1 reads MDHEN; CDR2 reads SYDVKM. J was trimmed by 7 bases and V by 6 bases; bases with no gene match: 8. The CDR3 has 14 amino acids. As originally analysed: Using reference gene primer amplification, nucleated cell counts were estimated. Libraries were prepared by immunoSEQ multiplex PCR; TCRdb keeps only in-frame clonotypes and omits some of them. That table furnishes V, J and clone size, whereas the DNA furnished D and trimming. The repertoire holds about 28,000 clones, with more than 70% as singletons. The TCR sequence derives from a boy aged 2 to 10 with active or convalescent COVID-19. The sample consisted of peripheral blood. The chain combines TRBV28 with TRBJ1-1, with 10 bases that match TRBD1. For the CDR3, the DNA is TGTGCCAGCAGGCGGGACAGGGGTCCCATTGAAGCTTTCTTT. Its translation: CASRRDRGPIEAFF.